The rows below give T cell receptor beta chains drawn from one sample of a study of Tregs in tolerant kidney transplant recipients. The repertoire was sequenced with immunoSEQ multiplex PCR; TCRdb's copy has only in-frame clones and lacks some. The sample includes approximately 260,000 clones, roughly 80% of them seen just once. Sequencing was done on a sample of CD4+ T cells from blood. The receptors originated from a human donor in good health. Both conserved end residues are part of each CDR3. D genes are given only for firm matches. Not all rows give a size; the values are once, few, many and, for expanded clones, a class.

TRBJ2-5 | TRBD2 | TRBV11-2 | - | CASRSLAGEQETQYF | TGTGCCAGCAGGTCACTAGCGGGGGAACAAGAGACCCAGTACTTC
TRBJ1-2 | - | TRBV6-5 | - | CASKSATDYGYTF | TGTGCCAGCAAATCGGCGACAGACTATGGCTACACCTTC
TRBJ2-7 | TRBD2 | TRBV19 | - | CASSVGLGLGEQYF | TGTGCCAGTAGTGTCGGACTAGGGCTGGGCGAGCAGTACTTC
TRBJ2-1 | - | TRBV18 | - | CASSPQADEQFF | TGTGCCAGCTCACCACAGGCGGATGAGCAGTTCTTC
TRBJ2-5 | TRBD2 | TRBV18 | - | CASPKEGSGIQETQYF | TGTGCCAGCCCGAAAGAAGGTAGCGGGATTCAAGAGACCCAGTACTTC
TRBJ1-2 | - | TRBV7-2 | - | CASSLQGNYGYTF | TGTGCCAGCAGCTTACAGGGTAACTATGGCTACACCTTC
TRBJ2-5 | - | TRBV9 | - | CASSASTSTEETQYF | TGTGCCAGCAGCGCCTCAACTAGCACGGAAGAGACCCAGTACTTC
TRBJ2-7 | TRBD1 | TRBV18 | - | CASSPTGSDEQYF | TGTGCCAGCTCACCGACAGGGTCGGACGAGCAGTACTTC
TRBJ1-2 | - | TRBV7-3 | - | CASSQIPGPGGYTF | TGTGCCAGCAGCCAGATCCCCGGACCCGGAGGCTACACCTTC
TRBJ2-2 | TRBD2 | TRBV4-1 | - | CASSRWDYPNTGELFF | TGCGCCAGCAGCCGCTGGGACTACCCGAACACCGGGGAGCTGTTTTTT
TRBJ1-2 | TRBD1 | TRBV10-3 | - | CAIRQGTDYYGYTF | TGTGCCATCCGACAGGGGACGGACTACTATGGCTACACCTTC
TRBJ1-1 | - | TRBV18 | - | CASLPRSRDTEAFF | TGTGCCAGTCTCCCCAGGTCTCGAGACACTGAAGCTTTCTTT
TRBJ1-1 | - | TRBV19 | - | CASSKSGATNTEAFF | TGTGCCAGTAGCAAATCAGGGGCGACGAACACTGAAGCTTTCTTT
TRBJ2-5 | TRBD2 | TRBV2 | few | CASGGWGGPQETQYF | TGTGCCAGCGGTGGCTGGGGGGGTCCTCAAGAGACCCAGTACTTC